The clone carrying this T cell receptor beta chain was counted between two and nine times. Its antigen is still unknown. CDR3 size: 14 residues. Germline values: CDR1 MGHRA, CDR2 YSYEKL. Trimming cost V 5 bases and J 8 bases, with 16 bases left between them. The data belong to a study of molecular identifiers for immune sequencing clone quantification. Background on the study: Four of five splits of RNA from about 20,000 or 100,000 naive CD8 cells were sequenced in replicates.

Study-level findings and limits: Highly expanded clones may be undercounted when identical TCR molecules share barcodes. Clones above 20 RNA copies held over 99% of effector molecules, under 1% in naive cells.

Libraries from naive CD8 cells were generated from roughly 18,000 to 920,000 sorted cells (with 10%, 30% or 50% RNA). TCRdb passed the PCR reads through MiXCR, listing each CDR3 protein once. The sample records under 650,000 distinct CDR3 sequences, less than 20% being singletons. Sequencing was done on a sample of naive CD8+ T cells from blood, with Jurkat cell RNA spiked in. Stated subset: FACS-sorted CD8+CD4-CCR7+CD45RA+ naive T cells. This TCR was sampled from a human donor in good health. Some libraries in this study had Jurkat cell RNA spiked in. The chain employs TRBV4-1 and TRBJ2-1, with TRBD2 as a possible D gene (6 bases). CDR3 sequence: CASSEGGVIDEQFF. The CDR3 DNA reads as TGCGCCAGCAGCGAAGGCGGGGTGATCGATGAGCAGTTCTTC.